These 11 T cell receptor beta chains came from one sample sequenced in a study of T cells in Graves' hyperthyroidism and ophthalmopathy (dated by TCRdb to 2018 to 2020). The library relied on multiplex PCR. Reads for this sample came from an Illumina HiSeq 2000. The TCR beta CDR3 regions were amplified from the RNA transcripts. The first round of RT-PCR for the TCR CDR3 was performed with the HTBI primer set and the Qiagen OneStep RT-PCR kit. TCRdb trimmed public reads at Q25 via fastp, called clones via MiXCR and kept in-frame beta chains. Every distinct CDR3 protein forms one entry, paired with its most common genes and DNA. Here the sample has about 640,000 distinct CDR3 sequences; around 20% occur a single time. Roughly a third of the sample comes from the top ten. Sequencing was performed on blood. Every receptor here comes from a man aged 25 to 40 with Graves' ophthalmopathy.

This clonotype was observed a handful of times. The chain recombines TRBV5-1 with TRBJ1-2, with D maybe TRBD1 (6 bases). CDR1 is SGHRS, CDR2 YFSETQ, per germline. V was cut by 4 bases and J by 4 bases, with 17 bases left in between. CDR3 size: 15 residues. The CDR3 here is CASSPEQGAAYGYTF. Here the CDR3 DNA reads TGCGCCAGCAGCCCGGAACAGGGAGCTGCCTATGGCTACACCTTC.

The chain carries TRBV7-2 and TRBJ2-5; possible D gene TRBD1, 6 bases. The CDR3 spans 16 residues. CDR1 and CDR2 from the germline V gene are SGHTA and FQGNSA. V lost 3 bases and J 4 bases, leaving 18 bases between the germline ends. In nucleotides, the CDR3 is TGTGCCAGCAGCTTGGCCTTACAGGGTATGGGAGAGACCCAGTACTTC. Its translation: CASSLALQGMGETQYF.

The chain links TRBV7-6 to TRBJ2-3; TRBD2 agrees at 14 bases. This CDR3 contains 20 residues. J gave up 0 bases and V 4 bases, and 12 bases lay outside the gene matches. In germline, CDR1 is SGHVS, CDR2 FNYEAQ. The CDR3 region has the DNA TGTGCCAGCAGCTCAGGACTAGCGGGAGGCCCCGCGACTAGCACAGATACGCAGTATTTT. Protein: CASSSGLAGGPATSTDTQYF.

This chain's CDR3 is CSAREVGGGNTYEQYF. CDR3 DNA sequence: TGCAGTGCTAGAGAAGTTGGGGGAGGGAACACCTACGAGCAGTACTTC. The J gene is TRBJ2-7, the V gene TRBV20-1; TRBD2 matches 7 bases. The germline gives CDR1 DFQATT, CDR2 SNEGSKA (reference sequence). V lost 0 bases and J lost 2; bases outside the gene matches: 10. The CDR3 is made up of 16 amino acids.

In this sample, this clonotype turned up a few times. V and J are TRBV12-3 or TRBV12-4 and TRBJ2-7; possibly TRBD1 for D (5 bases). The CDR3 totals 13 residues. V lost 7 bases and J lost 7, with 17 bases in between. As DNA, the CDR3 is TGTGCCAGCAATACCCAGGGTATGGCGGAGCAGTACTTC. Translation: CASNTQGMAEQYF.

This chain links TRBV30 with TRBJ2-1, with 14 bases aligning to TRBD2. The length of the CDR3 is 15 residues. J was trimmed by 13 bases and V by 2 bases; bases with no gene match: 10. The germline gives CDR1 GTSNPN, CDR2 SVGIG (reference sequence). The CDR3 DNA reads as TGTGCCTGGAGTCCTAGACTAGCGGGAGGGTTGGAACAGTTCTTC. Its protein product is CAWSPRLAGGLEQFF.

The genes are TRBV19 and TRBJ2-1, with TRBD1 matching 7 bases. J lost 6 bases, V lost 5 bases, and 10 bases had no gene match. Germline V lookup: CDR1 LNHDA, CDR2 SQIVND (reference sequence). This CDR3 has 15 amino acids. The CDR3 DNA reads TGTGCCAGTAGTCGAGGGGGCAATCTGGGCAATGAGCAGTTCTTC. It is translated as CASSRGGNLGNEQFF.

This clonotype has a handful of counts. The chain combines TRBV27 with TRBJ2-7; the D gene is possibly TRBD2 (7 bases). V was trimmed by 6 bases and J by 6 bases, leaving 18 bases between them. The CDR3 sequence is 14 residues long. The V gene's germline CDR1 is MNHEY and CDR2 SMNVEV (reference sequence). CDR3 amino acids: CASSAGATSAEQYF. The CDR3 region has the DNA TGTGCCAGCAGCGCGGGGGCAACATCTGCCGAGCAGTACTTC.

In its sample, this clonotype was seen many times. The CDR3 loop reads CASSPGQKETQYF. The CDR3 DNA sequence: TGTGCCAGCAGCCCCGGACAGAAAGAGACCCAGTACTTC. The rearrangement links TRBV7-3 to TRBJ2-5; possibly TRBD1 for D (6 bases). The CDR3 consists of 13 residues. The germline CDR1 and CDR2 sequences are SGHTA and FQGTGA. The V gene lost 5 bases and the J gene lost 3 bases, with 10 bases spanning the gap. Full variable domain (rest looked up from reference TRBV7-3 and TRBJ2-5): GAGVSQTPSNKVTEKGKYVELRCDPISGHTALYWYRQSLGQGPEFLIYFQGTGAADDSGLPNDRFFAVRPEGSVSTLKIQRTERGDSAVYLCASSPGQKETQYFGPGTRLLVL.

The table lists this clonotype with a few counts. This clone may be a read error of a much larger clone one base away. The J gene is TRBJ2-5, the V gene TRBV28; D is possibly TRBD1 or TRBD2 (5 bases each). Germline V gives CDR1 MDHEN, CDR2 SYDVKM. V was shortened by 6 bases and J by 5 bases, with 31 bases between the two germline ends. There are 19 residues in the CDR3. The CDR3 sequence: CASSFPPERVSRGVETQYF. The CDR3 DNA is TGTGCCAGCAGCTTTCCCCCAGAACGGGTGTCGAGAGGGGTTGAGACCCAGTACTTC.

This clonotype was observed at least ten times. This chain links TRBV6-8 with TRBJ2-7, with D perhaps assigned TRBD1 or TRBD2 (6 bases each). The CDR3 loop spans 14 amino acids. V lost 0 bases, J lost 5 bases, and 11 bases lay in between. CDR1 is MNHGY, CDR2 SAAAGT, per germline. The CDR3 is CASSYSKGGNEQYF. DNA for the CDR3: TGTGCCAGCAGTTACTCGAAGGGGGGCAACGAGCAGTACTTC.